Listed below are T cell receptor beta chains from one sample, sequenced in a study of T cells in Graves' hyperthyroidism and ophthalmopathy. TCRdb re-analysed the multiplex PCR reads in MiXCR, keeping a single row per CDR3 protein. The data hold under 650,000 distinct CDR3 sequences, with roughly 16% observed a single time. The sequenced sample consisted of blood. The receptors come from a woman aged 25 to 39 with Graves' hyperthyroidism. CDR3s include the opening cysteine and the closing phenylalanine or tryptophan. The order of the fields is clone size, CDR3 length, D gene, V gene, J gene, CDR3 protein, CDR3 DNA. The D gene is left open where the match is weak. A clone size is listed for some rows: how often the clone was seen (once, few, many), or a class if it is expanded.

clone size: NA
CDR3 length: 14
D gene: NA
V gene: TRBV15
J gene: TRBJ1-1
CDR3 protein: CATSRNRMNTEAFF
CDR3 DNA: TGTGCCACCAGCAGAAACAGGATGAACACTGAAGCTTTCTTT

clone size: many
CDR3 length: 14
D gene: NA
V gene: TRBV6-1
J gene: TRBJ2-7
CDR3 protein: CASSEEWLPYEQYF
CDR3 DNA: TGTGCCAGCAGTGAAGAGTGGCTCCCCTACGAGCAGTACTTC

clone size: NA
CDR3 length: 17
D gene: NA
V gene: TRBV19
J gene: TRBJ2-1
CDR3 protein: CASSIGEGGPFYNEQFF
CDR3 DNA: TGTGCCAGTAGTATAGGGGAAGGAGGGCCCTTTTACAATGAGCAGTTCTTC

clone size: NA
CDR3 length: 14
D gene: TRBD1
V gene: TRBV20-1
J gene: TRBJ1-5
CDR3 protein: CSATDRGPKQPQHF
CDR3 DNA: TGCAGTGCTACAGACAGGGGGCCCAAACAGCCCCAGCATTTT

clone size: many
CDR3 length: 15
D gene: TRBD2
V gene: TRBV11-2
J gene: TRBJ2-1
CDR3 protein: CASSPGTSSYNEQFF
CDR3 DNA: TGTGCCAGCAGTCCCGGGACTAGCTCGTACAATGAGCAGTTCTTC

clone size: many
CDR3 length: 12
D gene: NA
V gene: TRBV30
J gene: TRBJ2-7
CDR3 protein: CAWSVNLDEQYF
CDR3 DNA: TGTGCCTGGAGTGTAAATTTGGACGAGCAGTACTTC

clone size: few
CDR3 length: 14
D gene: NA
V gene: TRBV7-8
J gene: TRBJ1-4
CDR3 protein: CASSYHHGADGLFF
CDR3 DNA: TGTGCCAGCAGCTATCACCACGGTGCGGATGGACTGTTTTTT

clone size: many
CDR3 length: 14
D gene: TRBD1
V gene: TRBV6-1
J gene: TRBJ2-7
CDR3 protein: CASSPDRVQNEQYF
CDR3 DNA: TGTGCCAGCAGCCCTGACAGGGTACAGAACGAGCAGTACTTC

clone size: few
CDR3 length: 13
D gene: NA
V gene: TRBV7-6
J gene: TRBJ2-1
CDR3 protein: CASSPAGYNEQFF
CDR3 DNA: TGTGCCAGCAGCCCTGCGGGTTACAATGAGCAGTTCTTC

clone size: many
CDR3 length: 16
D gene: TRBD2
V gene: TRBV20-1
J gene: TRBJ2-1
CDR3 protein: CSASSPASGIYNEQFF
CDR3 DNA: TGCAGTGCTAGCTCCCCCGCTAGCGGGATCTACAATGAGCAGTTCTTC

clone size: few
CDR3 length: 14
D gene: TRBD1
V gene: TRBV6-1
J gene: TRBJ2-2
CDR3 protein: CASRTTGGGGELFF
CDR3 DNA: TGTGCCAGCAGAACGACAGGGGGGGGCGGGGAGCTGTTTTTT

clone size: few
CDR3 length: 11
D gene: NA
V gene: TRBV4-2
J gene: TRBJ1-1
CDR3 protein: CASSQETEAFF
CDR3 DNA: TGTGCCAGCAGCCAAGAGACTGAAGCTTTCTTT

clone size: NA
CDR3 length: 18
D gene: TRBD2
V gene: TRBV3-1
J gene: TRBJ2-1
CDR3 protein: CASSSTSGTSGALYEQFF
CDR3 DNA: TGTGCCAGCAGTTCTACCTCCGGGACTAGCGGGGCCTTGTATGAGCAGTTCTTC

clone size: once
CDR3 length: 13
D gene: NA
V gene: TRBV30
J gene: TRBJ1-2
CDR3 protein: CAWTPPGIYGYTF
CDR3 DNA: TGTGCCTGGACCCCCCCGGGGATATATGGCTACACCTTC

clone size: many
CDR3 length: 13
D gene: NA
V gene: TRBV2
J gene: TRBJ2-7
CDR3 protein: CASSDEGEDEQYF
CDR3 DNA: TGTGCCAGCAGTGACGAGGGGGAAGACGAGCAGTACTTC

clone size: many
CDR3 length: 13
D gene: NA
V gene: TRBV6-5
J gene: TRBJ1-2
CDR3 protein: CASSYVQGYGYTF
CDR3 DNA: TGTGCCAGCAGTTACGTCCAGGGCTATGGCTACACCTTC

clone size: many
CDR3 length: 13
D gene: NA
V gene: TRBV11-2
J gene: TRBJ2-3
CDR3 protein: CASSLSYIHTQYF
CDR3 DNA: TGTGCCAGCAGCTTATCCTACATTCATACGCAGTATTTT

clone size: many
CDR3 length: 15
D gene: NA
V gene: TRBV7-2
J gene: TRBJ2-7
CDR3 protein: CASSFLSGKNYEQYF
CDR3 DNA: TGTGCCAGCAGCTTCCTAAGCGGAAAAAACTACGAGCAGTACTTC

clone size: many
CDR3 length: 11
D gene: NA
V gene: TRBV12-3/TRBV12-4
J gene: TRBJ2-1
CDR3 protein: CASSASYEQFF
CDR3 DNA: TGTGCCAGCAGTGCCAGCTATGAGCAGTTCTTC

clone size: few
CDR3 length: 18
D gene: TRBD2
V gene: TRBV28
J gene: TRBJ2-5
CDR3 protein: CASSLESSGSTGWETQYF
CDR3 DNA: TGTGCCAGCAGTTTAGAATCTAGCGGGAGCACCGGATGGGAGACCCAGTACTTC

clone size: NA
CDR3 length: 14
D gene: NA
V gene: TRBV6-5
J gene: TRBJ2-7
CDR3 protein: CASSYGGRSHEQYF
CDR3 DNA: TGTGCCAGCAGTTACGGAGGGAGGTCTCACGAGCAGTACTTC

clone size: many
CDR3 length: 16
D gene: NA
V gene: TRBV12-3/TRBV12-4
J gene: TRBJ1-5
CDR3 protein: CASSLGQVPSNQPQHF
CDR3 DNA: TGTGCCAGCAGTTTAGGACAGGTACCGTCGAATCAGCCCCAGCATTTT

clone size: few
CDR3 length: 12
D gene: TRBD1
V gene: TRBV19
J gene: TRBJ2-5
CDR3 protein: CASGQGWETQYF
CDR3 DNA: TGTGCCAGTGGACAGGGATGGGAGACCCAGTACTTC

clone size: NA
CDR3 length: 15
D gene: TRBD1
V gene: TRBV5-1
J gene: TRBJ1-6
CDR3 protein: CASSPRTGEHSPLHF
CDR3 DNA: TGCGCCAGCAGCCCCCGGACAGGAGAACATTCACCCCTCCACTTT

clone size: few
CDR3 length: 15
D gene: NA
V gene: TRBV5-1
J gene: TRBJ1-6
CDR3 protein: CASSLGGADNSPLHF
CDR3 DNA: TGCGCCAGCAGCTTGGGGGGGGCTGATAATTCACCCCTCCACTTT

clone size: NA
CDR3 length: 14
D gene: NA
V gene: TRBV2
J gene: TRBJ1-5
CDR3 protein: CASSDSPVNQPQHF
CDR3 DNA: TGTGCCAGCAGTGATTCCCCGGTCAATCAGCCCCAGCATTTT

clone size: few
CDR3 length: 15
D gene: NA
V gene: TRBV7-3
J gene: TRBJ2-5
CDR3 protein: CASSLKGGAGETQYF
CDR3 DNA: TGTGCCAGCAGCTTAAAGGGGGGGGCCGGGGAGACCCAGTACTTC

clone size: few
CDR3 length: 14
D gene: NA
V gene: TRBV18
J gene: TRBJ1-1
CDR3 protein: CASSPVLQNTEAFF
CDR3 DNA: TGTGCCAGCTCACCTGTCCTTCAGAACACTGAAGCTTTCTTT

clone size: many
CDR3 length: 15
D gene: NA
V gene: TRBV18
J gene: TRBJ1-1
CDR3 protein: CASSHSQNSNTEAFF
CDR3 DNA: TGTGCCAGCTCACACTCACAAAACTCCAACACTGAAGCTTTCTTT

clone size: many
CDR3 length: 17
D gene: NA
V gene: TRBV5-1
J gene: TRBJ2-3
CDR3 protein: CASSFDREGSRTDTQYF
CDR3 DNA: TGCGCCAGCAGCTTTGACAGGGAGGGGTCTCGGACAGATACGCAGTATTTT